Each of the 25 T cell receptor beta chains below was sequenced from the same sample in a study of shared T cell receptors in the human thymus. TCRdb's copy holds only in-frame clones and misses some; the assay was immunoSEQ multiplex PCR. Here the sample spans roughly 500,000 clones, 78% being singletons. These data are also associated with another study on human thymus T cells.

Material: thymocytes. Source of these receptors: a boy younger than two with a congenital heart defect.

V and J are TRBV6-4 and TRBJ2-1, with 7 bases identical to TRBD2. This CDR3 comprises 16 residues. Germline V CDR1 and CDR2: MRHNA, SNTAGT. Trimming cost V 3 bases and J 0 bases; bases outside gene matches: 5. The CDR3 bases are TGTGCCAGCAGTGATAGCACGGGAGGCTCCTACAATGAGCAGTTCTTC. Translation: CASSDSTGGSYNEQFF.

This clone was recorded only once. This chain connects TRBV6-6 to TRBJ2-1, with D perhaps matching TRBD1 (5 bases). Between the trimmed V and J ends, which lost 6 bases and 0 bases, there was a span of 15 bases. The CDR3 contains 16 residues. The germline gives CDR1 MNHNY, CDR2 SVGAGI (reference sequence). CDR3 loop: CASRLTVFSSYNEQFF. CDR3 sequence (DNA): TGTGCCAGCAGGCTGACAGTCTTCAGCTCCTACAATGAGCAGTTCTTC.

The J gene is TRBJ1-5, the V gene TRBV11-1, with 8 bases fitting TRBD1. V was clipped by 4 bases and J by 10 bases; unmatched bases: 6. The germline V gene encodes CDR1 SGHAT and CDR2 FQDESV (reference sequence). The CDR3 spans 13 residues. The DNA for the CDR3 is TGTGCCAGCAGCTATGGGACAGGTCGACCCCAGCATTTT. Amino acid sequence: CASSYGTGRPQHF. Full variable domain (rest looked up from reference TRBV11-1 and TRBJ1-5): EAEVAQSPRYKITEKSQAVAFWCDPISGHATLYWYRQILGQGPELLVQFQDESVVDDSQLPKDRFSAERLKGVDSTLKIQPAELGDSAMYLCASSYGTGRPQHFGDGTRLSIL.

A word on this clone: Other DNA sequences in this specimen translate into the identical CDR3. The chain is built from TRBV6-5 and TRBJ2-7, with TRBD1 matching 8 bases. CDR1 MNHEY and CDR2 SVGAGI come from the germline V gene. J lost 2 bases, V lost 2 bases, and 2 bases had no gene match. The CDR3 sequence is 14 residues long. The CDR3 nucleotides read TGTGCCAGCAGTTACGGGACAGGTCCCTACGAGCAGTACTTC. Translating it yields CASSYGTGPYEQYF.

The chain joins TRBV5-6 to TRBJ2-5, with 10 bases matching TRBD1. With V trimmed by 4 bases and J by 0 bases, 6 bases remained unmatched. CDR3 length: 16 amino acids. Germline V gene sequence: CDR1 SGHDT, CDR2 YYEEEE. The DNA of the CDR3 is TGTGCCAGCAGCCAGAGGACAGGGGGGTACCAAGAGACCCAGTACTTC. Translation gives CASSQRTGGYQETQYF.

This chain uses TRBV19 with TRBJ2-7, with 9 bases lining up with TRBD2. This CDR3 contains 13 residues. Germline trimming cut 4 bases from V and 4 bases from J; bases unmatched to any gene: 2. Germline V gives CDR1 LNHDA, CDR2 SQIVND (reference sequence). The CDR3 DNA follows: TGTGCCAGTAGTAGGCGGGAGGGGTACGAGCAGTACTTC. Encoded protein: CASSRREGYEQYF.

The genes are TRBV6-4 and TRBJ2-1, with D perhaps TRBD1 (6 bases). Trimming took off 6 bases at V and 4 bases at J, with 10 bases between the two ends. The germline gives CDR1 MRHNA, CDR2 SNTAGT. CDR3 length equals 13 residues. The CDR3 DNA sequence: TGTGCCAGCAGCCCGGACAGATACAATGAGCAGTTCTTC. Its translation: CASSPDRYNEQFF.

The chain recombines TRBV4-1 with TRBJ1-5; D is perhaps TRBD1 (5 bases). Trimming took off 0 bases at V and 9 bases at J, with 15 bases between the two ends. The CDR3 runs 15 residues. In germline, CDR1 is MGHRA, CDR2 YSYEKL. The CDR3 region is CASSQEKEGSAPQHF. Written as DNA, the CDR3 is TGCGCCAGCAGCCAAGAAAAGGAGGGGTCGGCGCCCCAGCATTTT.

V usage is TRBV9 and J usage is TRBJ2-3; weak D call: TRBD2 (5 bases). Germline lookup yields CDR1 SGDLS and CDR2 YYNGEE. V lost 0 bases and J 2 bases, leaving 13 bases between the germline ends. This CDR3 has 16 amino acids. Written as DNA, the CDR3 is TGTGCCAGCAGCGTAGACCAAAGGGAGAACACAGATACGCAGTATTTT. Translation gives CASSVDQRENTDTQYF.

V and J are TRBV4-2 and TRBJ2-1; D perhaps matches TRBD2 (5 bases). The germline gives CDR1 LGHNA, CDR2 YNFKEQ. The germline V and J ends were trimmed by 0 bases and 1 base, with 16 bases remaining between them. This CDR3 spans 18 amino acids. Written as DNA, the CDR3 is TGTGCCAGCAGCCAAGATCGCCTTAGGAGCGGATCCTACAATGAGCAGTTCTTC. Translation: CASSQDRLRSGSYNEQFF.

V is TRBV10-3 and J is TRBJ2-5; tentative D call: TRBD1 (6 bases). The germline V and J ends were trimmed by 0 bases and 1 base, with 12 bases remaining between them. The CDR3 spans 16 residues. Germline V gives CDR1 ENHRY, CDR2 SYGVKD. The CDR3 DNA sequence: TGTGCCATCAGTGAGTCCAACAGGGCGATCCAAGAGACCCAGTACTTC. Protein sequence: CAISESNRAIQETQYF.

The V gene is TRBV5-1, the J gene TRBJ2-7; 8 nucleotides agree with TRBD2. The germline V gene has CDR1 SGHRS and CDR2 YFSETQ. The length of the CDR3 is 17 residues. Trimming removed 4 bases from V and 1 base from J; junction bases left unmatched: 13. CDR3 nucleotides: TGCGCCAGCAGCCCCCTCAGAGCGGGGGAGCCTTCCTACGAGCAGTACTTC. Its protein product is CASSPLRAGEPSYEQYF.

The chain couples TRBV11-2 to TRBJ2-5; D gene ambiguous. The CDR3 length is 13 residues. V was trimmed by 10 bases and J by 2 bases, leaving 14 bases between them. In germline, CDR1 is SGHAT, CDR2 FQNNGV. CDR3 region: CAIRFAKQETQYF. For the CDR3, the DNA is TGTGCCATCCGTTTTGCTAAGCAAGAGACCCAGTACTTC.

CDR3 sequence (DNA): TGTGCCAGCAGCTTAGGCAGGGGGCCTTACGAGCAGTACTTC. Residues: CASSLGRGPYEQYF. The chain has TRBV7-6 and TRBJ2-7; 8 nucleotides align to TRBD1. Germline values: CDR1 SGHVS, CDR2 FNYEAQ. The CDR3 totals 14 residues. The V gene end was trimmed by 1 base and the J gene end by 4 bases; junction bases not matched to a gene: 3.

This clone was counted once. This sequence joins TRBV5-1 and TRBJ2-5, with TRBD2 as a possible D gene (5 bases). The length of the CDR3 is 17 residues. V dropped 5 bases and J dropped 4 bases, with 24 bases sitting between them. The germline CDR1 and CDR2 sequences are SGHRS and YFSETQ. The CDR3, as DNA: TGCGCCAGCAGGGGCGACTTACTAGAGAATCTTGGAGAGACCCAGTACTTC. Its protein is CASRGDLLENLGETQYF.

The chain employs TRBV25-1 and TRBJ2-7; TRBD2 matches 12 bases. The germline V gene encodes CDR1 MGHDK and CDR2 SYGVNS. The CDR3 is made up of 14 amino acids. Unmatched junction bases numbered 6, after V lost 5 bases and J lost 7 bases. The CDR3 nucleotides are TGTGCCAGCAGTCGACTAGCGGGAGTAGAAGAGCAGTACTTC. It encodes CASSRLAGVEEQYF.

CDR3 bases: TGTGCTAGTGGTTTGGTATATCGACAGGGCCTAGCTGCCTCCTACGAGCAGTACTTC. Amino acid sequence: CASGLVYRQGLAASYEQYF. V usage is TRBV12-5 and J usage is TRBJ2-7; TRBD1 matches 7 bases. This CDR3 comprises 19 residues. V gave up 0 bases and J gave up 0 bases; unmatched junction bases: 14. Germline V gene lookup returns CDR1 LGHNT and CDR2 FRNRAP.

The chain joins TRBV7-9 to TRBJ1-2; 8 bases map to TRBD1. This CDR3 has 13 amino acids. Germline V lookup: CDR1 SEHNR, CDR2 FQNEAQ (reference sequence). V shed 7 bases, J shed 3 bases, and the junction held 4 bases outside the gene matches. For the CDR3, the DNA is TGTGCCAGCACCCCGGACAGGGACTATGGCTACACCTTC. The encoded protein is CASTPDRDYGYTF. Full variable domain (outside the CDR3, taken from reference TRBV7-9 and TRBJ1-2): DTGVSQNPRHKITKRGQNVTFRCDPISEHNRLYWYRQTLGQGPEFLTYFQNEAQLEKSRLLSDRFSAERPKGSFSTLEIQRTEQGDSAMYLCASTPDRDYGYTFGSGTRLTVV.

This clone was counted between two and nine times. The chain employs TRBV28 and TRBJ2-7; D is possibly TRBD1 (5 bases). This CDR3 is 15 amino acids long. The ends were cut back, 3 bases at V and 2 bases at J, with 14 bases in the middle. Germline assignment: CDR1 MDHEN and CDR2 SYDVKM. CDR3 in amino acids: CASSFTQDVPYEQYF. CDR3 in DNA: TGTGCCAGCAGTTTCACACAGGATGTACCCTACGAGCAGTACTTC.

This clone is a singleton in its sample. The chain has TRBV4-3 and TRBJ2-7, with 8 bases identical to TRBD2. V lost 0 bases and J lost 6; bases outside the gene matches: 25. Germline values: CDR1 LGHNA, CDR2 YSLEER. This CDR3 spans 21 amino acids. CDR3 amino acids: CASSQEGHGHSGLAGGGEQYF. The CDR3 DNA reads as TGCGCCAGCAGCCAAGAGGGCCACGGACATTCTGGACTAGCCGGGGGCGGCGAGCAGTACTTC.

This clone was counted a few times. The genes are TRBV6-6 and TRBJ1-1; 9 bases agree with TRBD1. V lost 6 bases to trimming and J lost 3 bases; unmatched junction nucleotides: 2. Germline V CDR1 and CDR2: MNHNY, SVGAGI (reference sequence). There are 13 residues in the CDR3. DNA for the CDR3: TGTGCCAGCAGGGGACAGGGAGACACTGAAGCTTTCTTT. It is translated as CASRGQGDTEAFF.

This chain uses TRBV7-8 with TRBJ2-7, with D possibly matching TRBD2 (6 bases). V was trimmed by 5 bases and J by 6 bases, leaving 26 bases between them. The CDR3 is 17 residues long. Germline V gene sequence: CDR1 SGHVS, CDR2 FQNEAQ. The CDR3 spells CASSPLQCPGESREQYF. The CDR3 bases are TGTGCCAGCAGCCCCCTACAGTGCCCGGGAGAGTCCCGCGAGCAGTACTTC.

This clone was counted a few times. This chain connects TRBV5-6 to TRBJ2-1; 7 bases are a match to TRBD2. The germline V gene has CDR1 SGHDT and CDR2 YYEEEE. The CDR3 consists of 15 residues. The trim removed 4 bases at V and 6 bases at J, leaving 10 bases unmatched. This chain's CDR3 is CASSATGGGSNEQFF. The CDR3 region has the DNA TGTGCCAGCAGCGCAACCGGCGGGGGAAGCAATGAGCAGTTCTTC.

The genes are TRBV10-3 and TRBJ1-4; 9 positions match TRBD1. Per the germline V gene, CDR1 is ENHRY and CDR2 is SYGVKD. The CDR3 is 16 amino acids. Trimming cost V 8 bases and J 7 bases; bases outside gene matches: 14. CDR3: CAIGSGSGDRVEKLFF. CDR3 nucleotide sequence: TGTGCCATCGGCAGTGGGTCCGGGGACAGGGTTGAAAAACTGTTTTTT.

The V gene is TRBV5-4, the J gene TRBJ2-1; no clear D. This CDR3 is built from 17 residues. V was pared by 0 bases and J by 3 bases, with 16 bases between. Germline assignment: CDR1 SGHNT and CDR2 YYREEE (reference sequence). The CDR3, as DNA: TGTGCCAGCAGCTTGGGGCGGCTGGTCCCCCTCTACAATGAGCAGTTCTTC. This translates into CASSLGRLVPLYNEQFF. Based on the CDR3 plus reference TRBV5-4 and TRBJ2-1, the full variable domain is ETGVTQSPTHLIKTRGQQVTLRCSSQSGHNTVSWYQQALGQGPQFIFQYYREEENGRGNFPPRFSGLQFPNYSSELNVNALELDDSALYLCASSLGRLVPLYNEQFFGPGTRLTVL.